This TCR beta chain emerged from a study of monozygotic twins with inflammatory bowel disease. Blood, roughly 2.6 ml, was drawn per donor. Total RNA input per TCR library was roughly 3,500 ng. From its re-call of the 5' RACE reads, TCRdb lists each CDR3 protein once, without DNA. Its table records approximately 400,000 distinct CDR3 sequences. Concerning this clonotype: What it recognizes is unknown.

CDR3 size: 14 residues. The germline gives CDR1 MNHEY, CDR2 SMNVEV (reference sequence). Study-level findings and limits: Perhaps reflecting limited power, concordant and discordant twins did not differ in repertoire similarity. Individual T cell subtypes were not distinguishable.

The chain carries TRBV27 and TRBJ2-7; TCRdb names TRBD1, which stays unverified in the absence of DNA. The sequenced sample was blood. This TCR was sampled from a human donor with ulcerative colitis or Crohn's disease, or a healthy co-twin of an affected twin (not recorded which). The CDR3: CASSSRTRWYEQYF.